This T cell receptor (beta chain) was captured by sequencing in a study of blood T cell repertoires in COVID-19. Data came from immunoSEQ multiplex PCR; TCRdb stores just in-frame clones and leaves some out. The sample contains 65,000 to 70,000 clones, around 82% of which appear only once. CDR1 is LGHDT, CDR2 YNNKEL, per germline (reference sequence). The CDR3 extends over 16 amino acids. V lost 4 bases, J lost 6 bases, and 19 bases lay in between. This clone was detected once. Material for sequencing was peripheral blood. J is TRBJ2-1 and V is TRBV3-1 (or the pseudogene TRBV3-2); the D gene is possibly TRBD2 (6 bases). This TCR was recovered from an elderly man with active COVID-19. CDR3 DNA sequence: TGTGCCAGCAGCCTCTCCCTAGCGAGGACGACCAATGAGCAGTTCTTC. The encoded protein is CASSLSLARTTNEQFF.